This TCR beta chain was profiled in a study of CD8 T cells in ankylosing spondylitis. TCRdb ran MiXCR on the 5' RACE reads and lists one entry per CDR3 protein. The sample records 25,000 to 35,000 distinct CDR3 sequences, approximately 15% being singletons. The CDR3 sequence is 12 residues long. The V gene's germline CDR1 is SGHTA and CDR2 FQGNSA. Trimming cost V 6 bases and J 6 bases, with 10 bases left between them. As for this clonotype: What it binds is unknown.

Findings and limits, study-wide: According to the report, clones linked to the disease were significantly enriched in matched synovial fluid samples taken from ankylosing spondylitis patients.

This chain connects TRBV7-2 to TRBJ2-3, with D perhaps matching TRBD2 (5 bases). Sequencing used blood. The receptor was derived from a male donor with ankylosing spondylitis or in good health (not recorded which). CDR3 protein: CASRAGSDTQYF. In DNA form, the CDR3 reads TGTGCCAGCAGGGCTGGGAGCGATACGCAGTATTTT.